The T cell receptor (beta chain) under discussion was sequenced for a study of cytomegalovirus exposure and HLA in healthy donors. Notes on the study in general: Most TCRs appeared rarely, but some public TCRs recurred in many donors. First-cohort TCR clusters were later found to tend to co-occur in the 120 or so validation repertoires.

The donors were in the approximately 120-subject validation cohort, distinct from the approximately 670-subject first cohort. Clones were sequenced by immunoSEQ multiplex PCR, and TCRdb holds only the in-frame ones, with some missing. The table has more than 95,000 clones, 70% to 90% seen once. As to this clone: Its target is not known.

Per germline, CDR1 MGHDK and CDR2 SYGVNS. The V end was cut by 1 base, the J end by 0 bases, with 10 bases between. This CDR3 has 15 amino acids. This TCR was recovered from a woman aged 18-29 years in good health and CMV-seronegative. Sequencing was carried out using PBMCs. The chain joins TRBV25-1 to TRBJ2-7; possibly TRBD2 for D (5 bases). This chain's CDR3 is CASSEWTGFSYEQYF. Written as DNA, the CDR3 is TGTGCCAGCAGTGAATGGACGGGATTCTCCTACGAGCAGTACTTC.